Below are 29 T cell receptor beta chains sequenced from a single sample in a study of cytomegalovirus exposure and HLA in healthy donors. A multiplex PCR was run with 60 Vbeta primers and 13 Jbeta primers. Produced via immunoSEQ multiplex PCR; TCRdb's table is partial and in-frame only. The sample holds approximately 76,000 clones, 60% to 75% seen once. The material sequenced was PBMCs. Every receptor here comes from a woman between 40 and 50 years old in good health and CMV-seropositive.

This clone was counted once. The genes are TRBV11-2 and TRBJ1-1, with D uncertain. V was cut by 3 bases and J by 8 bases, with 10 bases left in between. This CDR3 has 12 amino acids. Germline CDR1 and CDR2: SGHAT and FQNNGV. CDR3 in DNA: TGTGCCAGCAGCTTTTATGGGCAGGAAGCTTTCTTT. The encoded protein is CASSFYGQEAFF.

V gene TRBV7-8 combines with J gene TRBJ2-6; D may be TRBD1 (5 bases). There are 18 residues in the CDR3. The V and J ends lost 1 base and 2 bases respectively, with 15 bases between them. The V gene's germline CDR1 is SGHVS and CDR2 FQNEAQ. Here the CDR3 reads CASSLVRGTRAGANVLTF. The CDR3 nucleotides read TGTGCCAGCAGCTTAGTTAGGGGAACCAGGGCTGGGGCCAACGTCCTGACTTTC. The full variable domain, its missing parts supplied by reference TRBV7-8 and TRBJ2-6, is GAGVSQSPRYKVAKRGQDVALRCDPISGHVSLFWYQQALGQGPEFLTYFQNEAQLDKSGLPSDRFFAERPEGSVSTLKIQRTQQEDSAVYLCASSLVRGTRAGANVLTFGAGSRLTVL.

The V gene is TRBV27, the J gene TRBJ2-3; 9 bases align to TRBD1. Germline CDR1 reads MNHEY; CDR2 reads SMNVEV (reference sequence). The CDR3 runs 14 residues. The junction had 7 bases not matched to a gene; V was cut back by 7 bases and J by 5 bases. This CDR3 reads CASMPGQGGDTQYF. CDR3 bases: TGTGCCAGCATGCCGGGACAGGGAGGAGATACGCAGTATTTT.

This clone was counted only a few times. This chain links TRBV2 with TRBJ1-3; TRBD1 is a possible D gene (6 bases). V was trimmed by 7 bases and J by 3 bases, leaving 13 bases between them. Germline V CDR1 and CDR2: SNHLY, FYNNEI. The CDR3 has 14 amino acids. This chain's CDR3 is CASKTGLGGNTIYF. In DNA form, the CDR3 reads TGTGCCAGCAAAACAGGGCTGGGTGGAAACACCATATATTTT. The full variable domain, rest sourced from reference TRBV2 and TRBJ1-3, is EPEVTQTPSHQVTQMGQEVILRCVPISNHLYFYWYRQILGQKVEFLVSFYNNEISEKSEIFDDQFSVERPDGSNFTLKIRSTKLEDSAMYFCASKTGLGGNTIYFGEGSWLTVV.

The V gene is TRBV27, the J gene TRBJ2-3; TRBD2 is a possible D gene (6 bases). The V end lost 1 base, the J end lost 5 bases, and 10 bases lay between the germline ends. Looked up from germline, CDR1 is MNHEY and CDR2 is SMNVEV (reference sequence). This CDR3 is built from 14 residues. DNA of the CDR3: TGTGCCAGCAGTTTATGGGGCGGGGAAGATACGCAGTATTTT. Translated, it gives CASSLWGGEDTQYF.

In its sample, this clone was seen a few times. The genes are TRBV11-2 and TRBJ2-3, with TRBD2 matching over 9 bases. The CDR3 has 16 amino acids. Trimming took 2 bases from V and 1 from J; bases not matched to a gene: 4. Per the germline V gene, CDR1 is SGHAT and CDR2 is FQNNGV. CDR3 in DNA: TGTGCCAGCAGCTTAAGGGTAGCGGGGGGCACAGATACGCAGTATTTT. This codes for CASSLRVAGGTDTQYF.

A single count supports this clone. The chain links TRBV29-1 to TRBJ2-7; tentative D call: TRBD2 (5 bases). CDR1 SQVTM and CDR2 ANQGSEA come from the germline V gene. The CDR3 loop spans 11 amino acids. V was shortened by 4 bases and J by 4 bases, with 8 bases between the two germline ends. CDR3 DNA: TGCAGCGTTGTTCGGGGATACGAGCAGTACTTC. Protein: CSVVRGYEQYF.

V gene TRBV11-3 combines with J gene TRBJ2-1; 7 bases line up with TRBD1. Per germline, CDR1 SGHNT and CDR2 YENEEA. Unmatched junction bases numbered 7, after V lost 2 bases and J lost 6 bases. CDR3 length: 15 amino acids. CDR3 sequence (DNA): TGTGCCAGCAGCTTACAGGGACAGAGGGTCAATGAGCAGTTCTTC. Translation gives CASSLQGQRVNEQFF.

This rearrangement joins TRBV28 to TRBJ2-7, with a weak D call TRBD1 (6 bases). The CDR3 loop spans 14 amino acids. V lost 3 bases and J 5 bases, leaving 14 bases between the germline ends. CDR1 and CDR2 (germline): MDHEN, SYDVKM. CDR3 amino acids: CASSFGLQGNEQYF. In DNA form, the CDR3 reads TGTGCCAGCAGTTTCGGCCTACAGGGAAACGAGCAGTACTTC.

V and J are TRBV4-3 and TRBJ1-4, with D perhaps matching TRBD1 (6 bases). The length of the CDR3 is 18 residues. Trimming stripped 2 bases from V and 0 bases from J, with 16 bases between. Germline V gene data show CDR1 as LGHNA and CDR2 as YSLEER. The CDR3 reads CASSQNQGYSATNEKLFF. CDR3 nucleotides: TGCGCCAGCAGCCAAAACCAGGGGTATTCTGCAACTAATGAAAAACTGTTTTTT.

This clone was found a few times. The chain combines TRBV30 with TRBJ1-5, with TRBD1 matching 7 bases. J lost 2 bases, V lost 0 bases, and 4 bases had no gene match. Looked up from germline, CDR1 is GTSNPN and CDR2 is SVGIG (reference sequence). The CDR3 contains 15 residues. CDR3 amino acids: CAWSVQGRGNQPQHF. The CDR3, as DNA: TGTGCCTGGAGTGTACAGGGGCGCGGCAATCAGCCCCAGCATTTT.

The chain uses TRBV28 and TRBJ2-7; 7 bases map to TRBD2. Germline lookup yields CDR1 MDHEN and CDR2 SYDVKM. With V trimmed by 6 bases and J by 5 bases, 10 bases remained unmatched. The CDR3 consists of 14 residues. CDR3 loop: CASRVSGTKNEQYF. In DNA form, the CDR3 reads TGTGCCAGCAGAGTTTCCGGGACTAAGAACGAGCAGTACTTC. The full variable domain, with the rest looked up from reference TRBV28 and TRBJ2-7, is DVKVTQSSRYLVKRTGEKVFLECVQDMDHENMFWYRQDPGLGLRLIYFSYDVKMKEKGDIPEGYSVSREKKERFSLILESASTNQTSMYLCASRVSGTKNEQYFGPGTRLTVT.

The J gene is TRBJ2-5, the V gene TRBV5-6, with D maybe TRBD1 (5 bases). The CDR3 has 13 residues. Deletions cut 0 bases from V and 5 bases from J, with 8 bases between. Per germline, CDR1 SGHDT and CDR2 YYEEEE. This CDR3 is CASSLVGVETQYF. The CDR3 DNA follows: TGTGCCAGCAGCTTGGTAGGGGTCGAGACCCAGTACTTC.

The chain is built from TRBV27 and TRBJ2-3, with 10 bases that match TRBD1. This CDR3 is built from 14 residues. Losses at the gene ends were 4 bases for V and 7 bases for J; bases not matched to a gene: 5. Germline-derived CDR1 and CDR2 are MNHEY and SMNVEV (reference sequence). The CDR3 region has the DNA TGTGCCAGCAGTTGGACAGGGGGGAAGTATACGCAGTATTTT. Its protein is CASSWTGGKYTQYF.

Only a few counts were recorded for this clone. The gene calls are TRBV6-5 and TRBJ2-4, with D unresolved. Germline CDR1 MNHEY, CDR2 SVGAGI. The CDR3 is 13 amino acids. Trimming took 6 bases from V and 8 from J, leaving 14 bases between them. The CDR3 reads CASRRDAVDIQYF. The CDR3 DNA reads as TGTGCCAGCAGACGCGACGCGGTCGACATTCAGTACTTC.

The rearrangement joins TRBV25-1 to TRBJ1-2; 8 bases agree with TRBD1. V gave up 4 bases and J gave up 2 bases; unmatched junction bases: 6. The length of the CDR3 is 15 residues. Germline assignment: CDR1 MGHDK and CDR2 SYGVNS. This chain's CDR3 is CASSAYRGTNYGYTF. CDR3 in DNA: TGTGCCAGCAGTGCGTACAGGGGGACCAACTATGGCTACACCTTC.

CDR3 coding DNA: TGCAGCGCCAAGGTAGCGGGAAATACCGGGGAGCTGTTTTTT. The encoded protein is CSAKVAGNTGELFF. The chain couples TRBV29-1 to TRBJ2-2; 8 positions match TRBD2. Germline loops: CDR1 SQVTM, CDR2 ANQGSEA. After removal of 7 bases from V and 5 bases from J, the junction contained 9 bases not matched to a gene. The CDR3 runs 14 residues.

The chain links TRBV6-5 to TRBJ1-1; tentatively, D is TRBD1 (5 bases). The germline V and J ends were trimmed by 2 bases and 1 base, with 11 bases remaining between them. The CDR3 has 15 amino acids. CDR1 and CDR2 from the germline V gene are MNHEY and SVGAGI. The CDR3 is CASSYEAGPNTEAFF. The DNA of the CDR3 is TGTGCCAGCAGTTACGAGGCAGGGCCGAACACTGAAGCTTTCTTT.

This clone appeared a few times. The CDR3 DNA follows: TGCGCCAGCAGCCACTCTAGTAGCGGGAGGTTAGAGACCCAGTACTTC. It codes for CASSHSSSGRLETQYF. The rearrangement joins TRBV4-1 to TRBJ2-5; 10 nucleotides align to TRBD2. The V segment lost 3 bases and the J segment 4 bases; nucleotides outside the gene matches: 8. This CDR3 is built from 16 residues. The germline gives CDR1 MGHRA, CDR2 YSYEKL.

The chain joins TRBV14 to TRBJ1-1; no firm D call. Trimming pared 0 bases from V and 7 bases from J, leaving 18 bases between. Germline CDR1 is SGHDN and CDR2 is FVKESK. The CDR3 is 16 amino acids. The CDR3 bases are TGTGCCAGCAGCCAAGAATTGGCCCCTGGCCCCTTTGAAGCTTTCTTT. This gives the protein CASSQELAPGPFEAFF.

This rearrangement joins TRBV7-9 to TRBJ2-5; 7 nucleotides agree with TRBD2. With V trimmed by 5 bases and J by 4 bases, 7 bases remained unmatched. Germline V lookup: CDR1 SEHNR, CDR2 FQNEAQ (reference sequence). CDR3 length equals 14 residues. CDR3 nucleotide sequence: TGTGCCAGCAGCCAATTGGGGGGGGGAGAGACCCAGTACTTC. Its protein is CASSQLGGGETQYF.

The V call is TRBV5-6, the J call TRBJ1-1, with no clear D. Germline assignment: CDR1 SGHDT and CDR2 YYEEEE. Trimming took 0 bases from V and 6 from J, leaving 9 bases between them. This CDR3 contains 13 residues. CDR3 in amino acids: CASSLAGGAEAFF. The CDR3 coding sequence is TGTGCCAGCAGCTTGGCCGGAGGTGCTGAAGCTTTCTTT.

This rearrangement joins TRBV30 to TRBJ1-1, with D perhaps TRBD1 (5 bases). The CDR3 consists of 13 residues. The V end lost 3 bases, the J end lost 1 base, and 9 bases lay between the germline ends. The V gene's germline CDR1 is GTSNPN and CDR2 SVGIG (reference sequence). The CDR3 sequence: CAWSDGGNTEAFF. The CDR3 coding sequence is TGTGCCTGGAGCGACGGGGGGAACACTGAAGCTTTCTTT. Full variable domain (outside the CDR3, taken from reference TRBV30 and TRBJ1-1): SQTIHQWPATLVQPVGSPLSLECTVEGTSNPNLYWYRQAAGRGLQLLFYSVGIGQISSEVPQNLSASRPQDRQFILSSKKLLLSDSGFYLCAWSDGGNTEAFFGQGTRLTVV.

The genes are TRBV6-5 and TRBJ2-3; TRBD2 matches at 8 bases. Unmatched junction bases numbered 12, after V lost 6 bases and J lost 7 bases. Germline CDR1 is MNHEY and CDR2 is SVGAGI. The CDR3 is 15 amino acids. The CDR3 DNA is TGTGCCAGCAGGGGGATAGCGGGGTCTTGGAATACGCAGTATTTT. Its translation: CASRGIAGSWNTQYF.

V and J are TRBV2 and TRBJ2-1; TRBD2 matches at 11 bases. CDR1 and CDR2 (germline): SNHLY, FYNNEI. The trim removed 7 bases at V and 5 bases at J, leaving 10 bases unmatched. This CDR3 has 16 residues. As DNA, the CDR3 is TGTGCCAGCACGGGGCCGACTAGCGGGGCCCACAATGAGCAGTTCTTC. Protein product: CASTGPTSGAHNEQFF.

The gene calls are TRBV19 and TRBJ1-2; the match to TRBD1 covers 8 bases. J gave up 0 bases and V 8 bases, and 8 bases lay outside the gene matches. Per germline, CDR1 LNHDA and CDR2 SQIVND (reference sequence). This CDR3 has 15 amino acids. The chain's CDR3 is CASDRQGLSNYGYTF. CDR3 in DNA: TGTGCCAGTGACAGACAGGGGCTCTCTAACTATGGCTACACCTTC.

This clone was counted only a few times. The chain has TRBV5-1 and TRBJ2-7, with 7 positions matching TRBD2. Per the germline V gene, CDR1 is SGHRS and CDR2 is YFSETQ. This CDR3 is built from 15 residues. The V and J ends lost 2 bases and 2 bases, in that order; junction bases with no gene match: 7. CDR3 bases: TGCGCCAGCAGCTTCTTTCAGGGAGGGACCTACGAGCAGTACTTC. Translation gives CASSFFQGGTYEQYF.

The V gene is TRBV19, the J gene TRBJ2-7; 7 bases align to TRBD1. The length of the CDR3 is 14 residues. V trimming: 5 bases; J trimming: 0 bases; junction bases outside the gene matches: 4. Germline CDR1 LNHDA, CDR2 SQIVND (reference sequence). The CDR3 region has the DNA TGTGCCAGTAGTTCAACAGGGGTCTCCTACGAGCAGTACTTC. Translating gives CASSSTGVSYEQYF.

The chain employs TRBV4-3 and TRBJ2-2, with 8 positions matching TRBD2. From germline, CDR1 is LGHNA and CDR2 YSLEER. This CDR3 is 15 amino acids long. With 4 bases clipped from V and 4 bases from J, the junction kept 5 bases outside the gene matches. CDR3 in DNA: TGCGCCAGCAGCCGCCGACGGGGGGGCACCGGGGAGCTGTTTTTT. The encoded protein is CASSRRRGGTGELFF.